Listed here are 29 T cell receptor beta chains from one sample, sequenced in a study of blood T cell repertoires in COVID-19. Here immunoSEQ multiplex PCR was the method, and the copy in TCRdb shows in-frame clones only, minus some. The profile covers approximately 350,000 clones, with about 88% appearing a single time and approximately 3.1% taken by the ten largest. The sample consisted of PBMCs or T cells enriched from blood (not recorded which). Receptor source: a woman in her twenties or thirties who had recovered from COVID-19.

Written as DNA, the CDR3 is TGTGCCAGCAGTCCGCAGGGGGGGAACACCGGGGAGCTGTTTTTT. Protein sequence: CASSPQGGNTGELFF. The chain combines TRBV6-5 with TRBJ2-2; maybe TRBD1 (7 bases). The CDR3 spans 15 residues. V was trimmed by 5 bases and J by 1 base, leaving 11 bases between them. Germline-derived CDR1 and CDR2 are MNHEY and SVGAGI.

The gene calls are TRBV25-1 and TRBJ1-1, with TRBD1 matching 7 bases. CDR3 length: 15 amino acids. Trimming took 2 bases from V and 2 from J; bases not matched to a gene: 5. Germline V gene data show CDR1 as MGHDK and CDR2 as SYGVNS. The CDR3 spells CASSEETGRNTEAFF. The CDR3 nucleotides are TGTGCCAGCAGTGAAGAGACAGGGAGAAACACTGAAGCTTTCTTT.

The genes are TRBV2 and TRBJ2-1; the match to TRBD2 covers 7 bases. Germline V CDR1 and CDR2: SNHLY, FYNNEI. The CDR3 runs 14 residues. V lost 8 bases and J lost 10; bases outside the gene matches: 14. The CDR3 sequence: CASVLGGGGREQFF. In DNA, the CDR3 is TGTGCCAGCGTTCTAGGTGGGGGGGGACGGGAGCAGTTCTTC. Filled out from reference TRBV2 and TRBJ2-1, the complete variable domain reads EPEVTQTPSHQVTQMGQEVILRCVPISNHLYFYWYRQILGQKVEFLVSFYNNEISEKSEIFDDQFSVERPDGSNFTLKIRSTKLEDSAMYFCASVLGGGGREQFFGPGTRLTVL.

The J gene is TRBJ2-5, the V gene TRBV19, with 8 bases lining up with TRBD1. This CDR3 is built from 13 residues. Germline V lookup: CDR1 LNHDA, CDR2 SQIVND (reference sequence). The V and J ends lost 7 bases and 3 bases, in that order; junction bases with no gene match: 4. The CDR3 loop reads CASNNRGEETQYF. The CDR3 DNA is TGTGCCAGTAATAACAGGGGGGAAGAGACCCAGTACTTC.

The CDR3, as DNA: TGTGCCAGCAGTAGCAAAGGACAGGACACTGAAGCTTTCTTT. As protein: CASSSKGQDTEAFF. The chain recombines TRBV27 with TRBJ1-1, with 7 bases aligning to TRBD1. The CDR3 has 14 amino acids. The trim removed 5 bases at V and 3 bases at J, leaving 6 bases unmatched. CDR1 is MNHEY, CDR2 SMNVEV, per germline (reference sequence).

CDR3 bases: TGTGCCAGCAGCGAGACTAGCACCCTCCCCTACGAGCAGTACTTC. This sequence encodes CASSETSTLPYEQYF. This chain links TRBV7-2 with TRBJ2-7; 7 nucleotides line up with TRBD2. The CDR3 length is 15 residues. The V and J ends lost 5 bases and 2 bases, in that order; junction bases with no gene match: 9. Per the germline V gene, CDR1 is SGHTA and CDR2 is FQGNSA.

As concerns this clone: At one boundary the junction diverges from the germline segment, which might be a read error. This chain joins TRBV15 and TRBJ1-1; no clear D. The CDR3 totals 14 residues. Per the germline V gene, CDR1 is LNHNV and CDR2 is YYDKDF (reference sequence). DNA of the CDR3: TGTGCCACCAGCAGAGATGAACTGAAAACTGAAGCTTTCTTT. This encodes CATSRDELKTEAFF.

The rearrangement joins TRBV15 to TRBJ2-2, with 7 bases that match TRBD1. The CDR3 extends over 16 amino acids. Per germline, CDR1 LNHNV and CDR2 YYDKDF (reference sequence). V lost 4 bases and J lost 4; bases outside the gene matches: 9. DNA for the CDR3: TGTGCCACCAGCACCGGTAGGGGGCGTACCACCGGGGAGCTGTTTTTT. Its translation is CATSTGRGRTTGELFF.

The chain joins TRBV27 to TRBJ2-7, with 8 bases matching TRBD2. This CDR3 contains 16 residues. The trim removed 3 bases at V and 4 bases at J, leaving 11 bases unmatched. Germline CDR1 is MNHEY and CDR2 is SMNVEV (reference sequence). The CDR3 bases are TGTGCCAGCAGTTTTACGGGGGGGGGCCGCCCTTACGAGCAGTACTTC. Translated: CASSFTGGGRPYEQYF.

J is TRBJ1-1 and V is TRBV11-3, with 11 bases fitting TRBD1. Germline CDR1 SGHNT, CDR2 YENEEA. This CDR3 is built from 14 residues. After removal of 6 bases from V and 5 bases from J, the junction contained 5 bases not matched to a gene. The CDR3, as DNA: TGTGCCAGCAGTCAGGGACAGGGGGTAACTGAAGCTTTCTTT. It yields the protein CASSQGQGVTEAFF.

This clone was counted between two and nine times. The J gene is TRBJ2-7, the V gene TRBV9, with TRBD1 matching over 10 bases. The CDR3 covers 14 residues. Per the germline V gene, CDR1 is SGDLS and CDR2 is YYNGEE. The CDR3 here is CLKPAGQGSYEQYF. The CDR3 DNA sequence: TGTCTAAAACCGGCGGGACAGGGGTCCTACGAGCAGTACTTC. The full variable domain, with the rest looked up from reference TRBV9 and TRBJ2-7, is DSGVTQTPKHLITATGQRVTLRCSPRSGDLSVYWYQQSLDQGLQFLIQYYNGEERAKGNILERFSAQQFPDLHSELNLSSLELGDSALYFCLKPAGQGSYEQYFGPGTRLTVT.

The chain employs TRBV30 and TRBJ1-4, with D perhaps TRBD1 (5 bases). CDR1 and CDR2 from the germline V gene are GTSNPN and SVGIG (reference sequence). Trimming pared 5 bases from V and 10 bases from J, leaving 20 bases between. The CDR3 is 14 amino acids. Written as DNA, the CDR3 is TGTGCCTGGGGTCTCGGGGCAGGGAGGGGAAAACTGTTTTTT. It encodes CAWGLGAGRGKLFF.

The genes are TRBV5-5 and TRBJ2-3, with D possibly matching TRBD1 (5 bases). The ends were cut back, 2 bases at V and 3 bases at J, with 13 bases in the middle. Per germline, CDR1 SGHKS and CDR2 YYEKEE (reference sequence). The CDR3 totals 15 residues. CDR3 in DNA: TGTGCCAGCAGCTTCTTTCCAGGGCAGACAGATACGCAGTATTTT. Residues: CASSFFPGQTDTQYF.

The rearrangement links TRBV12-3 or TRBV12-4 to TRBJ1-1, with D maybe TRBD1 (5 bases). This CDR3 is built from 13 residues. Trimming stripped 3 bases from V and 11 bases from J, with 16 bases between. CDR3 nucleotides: TGTGCCAGCAGTTTCAGGGACTCAAATCGGGCTTTCTTT. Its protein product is CASSFRDSNRAFF.

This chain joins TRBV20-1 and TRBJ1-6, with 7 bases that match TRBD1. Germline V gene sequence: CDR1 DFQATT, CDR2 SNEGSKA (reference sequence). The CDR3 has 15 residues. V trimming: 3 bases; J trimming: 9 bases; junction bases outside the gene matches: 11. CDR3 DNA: TGCAGTGCTAGTGGTCCAGGGGGTAGTGGTTCACCCCTCCACTTT. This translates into CSASGPGGSGSPLHF.

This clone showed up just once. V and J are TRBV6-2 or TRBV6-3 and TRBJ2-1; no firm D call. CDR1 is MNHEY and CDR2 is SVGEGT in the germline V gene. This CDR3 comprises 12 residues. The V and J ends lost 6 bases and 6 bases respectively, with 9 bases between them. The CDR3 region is CASSHPGNEQFF. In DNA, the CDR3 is TGTGCCAGCAGCCACCCGGGCAATGAGCAGTTCTTC.

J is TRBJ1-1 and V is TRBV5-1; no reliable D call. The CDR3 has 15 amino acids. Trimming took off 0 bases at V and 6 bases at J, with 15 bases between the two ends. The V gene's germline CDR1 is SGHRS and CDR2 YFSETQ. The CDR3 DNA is TGCGCCAGCAGCTTGGTCCCTGGGGAGGCCTCTGAAGCTTTCTTT. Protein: CASSLVPGEASEAFF.

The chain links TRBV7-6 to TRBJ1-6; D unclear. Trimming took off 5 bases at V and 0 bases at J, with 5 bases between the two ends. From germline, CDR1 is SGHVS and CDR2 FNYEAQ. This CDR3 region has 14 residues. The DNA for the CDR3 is TGTGCCAGCAGCCCGAGCTCCTATAATTCACCCCTCCACTTT. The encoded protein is CASSPSSYNSPLHF.

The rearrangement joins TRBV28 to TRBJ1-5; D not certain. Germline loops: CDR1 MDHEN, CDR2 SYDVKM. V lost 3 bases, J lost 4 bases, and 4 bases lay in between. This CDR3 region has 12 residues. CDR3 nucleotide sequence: TGTGCCAGCAGTTTCCATAATCAGCCCCAGCATTTT. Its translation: CASSFHNQPQHF.

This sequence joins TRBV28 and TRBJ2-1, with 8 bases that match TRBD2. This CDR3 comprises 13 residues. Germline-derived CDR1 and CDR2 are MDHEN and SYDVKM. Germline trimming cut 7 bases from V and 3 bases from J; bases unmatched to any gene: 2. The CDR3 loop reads CASISGVYNEQFF. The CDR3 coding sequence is TGTGCCAGCATTAGCGGGGTCTACAATGAGCAGTTCTTC.

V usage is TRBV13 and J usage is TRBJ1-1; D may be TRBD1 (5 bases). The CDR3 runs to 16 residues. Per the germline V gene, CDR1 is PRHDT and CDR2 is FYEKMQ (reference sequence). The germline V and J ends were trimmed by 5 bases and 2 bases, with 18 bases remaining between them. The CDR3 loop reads CASSPRGSGTNTEAFF. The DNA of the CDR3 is TGTGCCAGCAGCCCCCGGGGCTCCGGGACTAACACTGAAGCTTTCTTT.

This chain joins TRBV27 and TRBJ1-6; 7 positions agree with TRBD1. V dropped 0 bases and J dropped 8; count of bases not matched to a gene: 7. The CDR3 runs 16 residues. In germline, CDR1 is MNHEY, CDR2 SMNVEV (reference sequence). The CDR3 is CASSLSIWDSYSPLHF. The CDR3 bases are TGTGCCAGCAGTTTATCTATTTGGGACAGTTATTCACCCCTCCACTTT.

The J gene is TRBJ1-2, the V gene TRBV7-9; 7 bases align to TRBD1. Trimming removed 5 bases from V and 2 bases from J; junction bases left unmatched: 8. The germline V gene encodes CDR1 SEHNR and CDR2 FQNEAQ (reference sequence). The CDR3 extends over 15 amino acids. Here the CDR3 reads CASSPPGQPNYGYTF. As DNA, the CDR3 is TGTGCCAGCAGCCCGCCGGGACAGCCAAACTATGGCTACACCTTC.

The CDR3 loop reads CASSLGGTGGINEQFF. The CDR3 region has the DNA TGTGCCAGCAGCTTGGGCGGGACAGGGGGGATCAATGAGCAGTTCTTC. The J gene is TRBJ2-1, the V gene TRBV5-4; 11 bases agree with TRBD1. This CDR3 comprises 16 residues. The germline V gene encodes CDR1 SGHNT and CDR2 YYREEE (reference sequence). V dropped 0 bases and J dropped 6; count of bases not matched to a gene: 5.

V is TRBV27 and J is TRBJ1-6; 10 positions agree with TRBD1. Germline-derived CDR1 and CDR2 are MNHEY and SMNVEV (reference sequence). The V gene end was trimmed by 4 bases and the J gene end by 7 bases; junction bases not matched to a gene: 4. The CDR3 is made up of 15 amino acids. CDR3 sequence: CASSYRGQGNSPLHF. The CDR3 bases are TGTGCCAGCAGTTACCGGGGACAGGGGAATTCACCCCTCCACTTT.

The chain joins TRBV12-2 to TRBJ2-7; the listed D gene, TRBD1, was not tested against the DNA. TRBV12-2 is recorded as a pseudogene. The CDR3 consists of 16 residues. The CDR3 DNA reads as TGTGCAAGTCGCTCCGTACCCAGGGGCCCTCCCTACGAGCAGTACTTC. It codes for CASRSVPRGPPYEQYF.

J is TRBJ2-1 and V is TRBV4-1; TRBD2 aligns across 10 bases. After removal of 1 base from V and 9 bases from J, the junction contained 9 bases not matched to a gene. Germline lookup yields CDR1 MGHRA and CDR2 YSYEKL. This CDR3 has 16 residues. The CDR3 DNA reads TGCGCCAGCAGCCAAGTAACCCTAGCGGGAGACCGTGAGCAGTTCTTC. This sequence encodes CASSQVTLAGDREQFF.

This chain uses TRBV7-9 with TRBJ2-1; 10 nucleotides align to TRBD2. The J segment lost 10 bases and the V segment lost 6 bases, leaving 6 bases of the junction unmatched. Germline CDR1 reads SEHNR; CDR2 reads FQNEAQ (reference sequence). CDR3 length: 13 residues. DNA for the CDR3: TGTGCCAGCAGTGGGACTAGCGAGGGGGAGCAGTTCTTC. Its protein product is CASSGTSEGEQFF.

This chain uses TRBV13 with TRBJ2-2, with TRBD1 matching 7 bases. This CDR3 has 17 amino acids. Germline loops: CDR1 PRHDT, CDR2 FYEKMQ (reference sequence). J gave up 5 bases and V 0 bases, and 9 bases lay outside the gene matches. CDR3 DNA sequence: TGTGCCAGCAGCTTAGGACGGGCAGGGGGAGATACCGGGGAGCTGTTTTTT. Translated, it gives CASSLGRAGGDTGELFF.